The TCR beta chain described here comes from a study of PD-1 blockade in mismatch repair-deficient tumors. The wider study: Enrolled about 2013-2017, patients had progressing, pretreated mismatch repair-deficient cancers of 12 to 13 types.

TCRdb's table, derived via immunoSEQ multiplex PCR, lists solely in-frame clones and lacks some. The sample includes 80,000 to 130,000 clones, 82% seen only once; the top ten take roughly 6.2%. Per germline, CDR1 MNHEY and CDR2 SVGAGI. Unmatched junction bases numbered 4, after V lost 0 bases and J lost 2 bases. This CDR3 region has 15 residues. J is TRBJ2-7 and V is TRBV6-5; 7 positions match TRBD2. Sample: peripheral blood, taken about 33 weeks after starting pembrolizumab. This TCR came from an adult with mismatch repair-deficient cancer. The CDR3 DNA is TGTGCCAGCAGTTACTCGGGGGAGGGTACCTACGAGCAGTACTTC. This codes for CASSYSGEGTYEQYF.